The sequence of this TCR beta chain was determined in a study of OX40 agonist ivuxolimab in advanced cancers. As for the study in general: Dose-escalation patients were diagnosed with hepatocellular carcinoma, melanoma, renal cell cancer or head and neck cancer. Allowance was made for prior anti-PD-1, anti-PD-L1 or anti-CTLA-4 therapy, and approximately 41% had some.

General study results and limits: Blood T cells, both CD4+ and CD8+, expanded clonally by week 6 at 0.1 to 3.0 mg/kg.

V shed 5 bases and J 3 bases; nucleotides not matched to a gene: 3. This CDR3 contains 14 residues. Germline V gene sequence: CDR1 SGHTA, CDR2 FQGNSA. TCRdb's copy holds only in-frame clones and misses some; the assay was immunoSEQ multiplex PCR. The sample records around 70,000 clones, around 86% being singletons. Regarding this clone: Its antigen is not known.

Here the sequenced sample was CD4+ or CD8+ T cells sorted from blood, taken in a trial of the OX40 agonist ivuxolimab. The gene calls are TRBV7-2 and TRBJ2-3, with 9 bases lining up with TRBD1. This sequence originates from an adult with an advanced solid tumor such as melanoma, head and neck, liver or kidney cancer. This chain's CDR3 is CASSRGQGTDTQYF. DNA of the CDR3: TGTGCCAGCAGCCGGGGACAGGGAACAGATACGCAGTATTTT.